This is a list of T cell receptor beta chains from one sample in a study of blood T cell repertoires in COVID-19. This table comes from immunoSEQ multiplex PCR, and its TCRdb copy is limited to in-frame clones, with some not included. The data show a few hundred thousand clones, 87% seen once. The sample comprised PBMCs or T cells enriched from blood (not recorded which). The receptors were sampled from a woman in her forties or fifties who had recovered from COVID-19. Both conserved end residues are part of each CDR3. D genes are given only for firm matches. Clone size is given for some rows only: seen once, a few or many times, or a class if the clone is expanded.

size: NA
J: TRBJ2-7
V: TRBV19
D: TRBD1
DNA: TGTGCCACCCAACCGGGACAGGGAATCAGCTCCTACGAGCAGTACTTC
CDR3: CATQPGQGISSYEQYF

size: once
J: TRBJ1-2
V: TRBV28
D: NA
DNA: TGTGCCAGCAGTTTACCCGGAGTTGACTATGGCTACACCTTC
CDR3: CASSLPGVDYGYTF

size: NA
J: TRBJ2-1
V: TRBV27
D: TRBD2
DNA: TGTGCCAGCAGTTACCCCGCGGGGGACTCCTACAATGAGCAGTTCTTC
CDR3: CASSYPAGDSYNEQFF

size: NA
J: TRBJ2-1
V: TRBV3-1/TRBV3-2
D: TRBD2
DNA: TGTGCCAGCAGCCAAGACTTTGCGGGGGGGCACAATGAGCAGTTCTTC
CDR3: CASSQDFAGGHNEQFF

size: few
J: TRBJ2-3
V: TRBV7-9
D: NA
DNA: TGTGCCGGCGCGTCTGGGGGCTGGTACAGCACAGATACGCAGTATTTT
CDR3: CAGASGGWYSTDTQYF

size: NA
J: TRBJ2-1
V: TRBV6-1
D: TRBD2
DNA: TGTGCCAGCAGTGATTTTAAGCCGGGGACTAGCGTTTTAAATGAGCAGTTCTTC
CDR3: CASSDFKPGTSVLNEQFF

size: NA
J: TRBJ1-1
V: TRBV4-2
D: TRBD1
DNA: TGTGCCAGCAGCCAAGACTACAGGGGATCCACTGAAGCTTTCTTT
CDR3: CASSQDYRGSTEAFF

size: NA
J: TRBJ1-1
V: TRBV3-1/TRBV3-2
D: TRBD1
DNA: TGTGCCAGCAGCCAAGGGGACAGGGGGCTGCTAGGGGAAGCTTTCTTT
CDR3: CASSQGDRGLLGEAFF

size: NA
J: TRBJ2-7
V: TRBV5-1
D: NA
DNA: TGCGCCAGCAGCTTGGAAGGGGCCCCCTACGAGCAGTACTTC
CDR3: CASSLEGAPYEQYF

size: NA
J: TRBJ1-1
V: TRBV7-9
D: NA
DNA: TGTGCCAGCAGCTTAGTTCAGGGGATCGGGAACACTGAAGCTTTCTTT
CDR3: CASSLVQGIGNTEAFF

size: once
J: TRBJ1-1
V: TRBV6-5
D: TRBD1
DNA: TGTGCCAGCAGGTCGGGACAGACTCCCTACACTGAAGCTTTCTTT
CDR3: CASRSGQTPYTEAFF

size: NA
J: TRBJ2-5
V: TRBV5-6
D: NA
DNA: TGTGCCAGCAGCTTGGGCAAGAGGGAGACCCAGTACTTC
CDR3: CASSLGKRETQYF

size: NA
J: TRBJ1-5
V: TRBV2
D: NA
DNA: TGTGCCAGCAATCATCCAGGGAGCAATCAGCCCCAGCATTTT
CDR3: CASNHPGSNQPQHF

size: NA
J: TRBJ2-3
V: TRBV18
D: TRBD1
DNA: TGTGCCAGCTCACCAGGACAGGGCATCACAGATACGCAGTATTTT
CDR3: CASSPGQGITDTQYF

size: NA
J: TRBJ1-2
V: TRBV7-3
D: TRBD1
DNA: TGTGCCAGCAGTCCTCGGACAGGGGGTGATGGCTACACCTTC
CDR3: CASSPRTGGDGYTF

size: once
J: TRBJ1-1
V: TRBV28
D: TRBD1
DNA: TGTGCCAGCAGTTCAGCTATGGGACAGGGGAGGGGAACTGAAGCTTTCTTT
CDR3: CASSSAMGQGRGTEAFF

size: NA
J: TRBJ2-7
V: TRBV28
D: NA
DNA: TGTGCCAGCAGTTTTCGGTCGGGACAACACGAGCAGTACTTC
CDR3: CASSFRSGQHEQYF

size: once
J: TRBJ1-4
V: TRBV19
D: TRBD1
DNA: TGTGCCAGTATGGGACAGGGCGCGTTAAGTGAAAAACTGTTTTTT
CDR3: CASMGQGALSEKLFF